These T cell receptor beta chains were read from a single sample in a study of T cells in Graves' hyperthyroidism and ophthalmopathy. TCRdb redid the calling of the multiplex PCR reads with MiXCR, one entry per CDR3 protein. The sample lists some 440,000 distinct CDR3 sequences; 15% to 18% were seen once. Source material: blood. These receptors were collected from a woman between 18 and 30 years old with Graves' hyperthyroidism. Each CDR3 is given with its conserved first and last residue. Each record gives: CDR3 length, J gene, clone size, D gene, V gene, CDR3 protein, CDR3 DNA. D genes are given only for firm matches. Rows give clone size only sometimes, using once, few, many, or a class for an expanded clone.

length: 9; J: TRBJ1-2; size: many; D: NA; V: TRBV6-4; CDR3: CASQPGYTF; DNA: TGTGCAAGCCAACCCGGCTACACCTTC
length: 14; J: TRBJ1-5; size: NA; D: NA; V: TRBV9; CDR3: CASSVGGSNQPQHF; DNA: TGTGCCAGCAGCGTAGGGGGAAGCAATCAGCCCCAGCATTTT
length: 15; J: TRBJ2-1; size: many; D: TRBD2; V: TRBV7-8; CDR3: CASSLQAGGVNEQFF; DNA: TGTGCCAGCAGCTTACAAGCGGGAGGTGTCAATGAGCAGTTCTTC
length: 13; J: TRBJ2-7; size: many; D: NA; V: TRBV28; CDR3: CASSPGLGGEQYF; DNA: TGTGCCAGCAGTCCGGGTTTAGGGGGCGAGCAGTACTTC
length: 13; J: TRBJ2-4; size: few; D: NA; V: TRBV29-1; CDR3: CSVRHLAKNIQYF; DNA: TGCAGCGTAAGACATCTAGCCAAAAACATTCAGTACTTC
length: 12; J: TRBJ1-5; size: many; D: NA; V: TRBV19; CDR3: CASSMSNQPQHF; DNA: TGTGCCAGTAGTATGAGCAATCAGCCCCAGCATTTT
length: 13; J: TRBJ2-3; size: NA; D: TRBD2; V: TRBV6-2/TRBV6-3; CDR3: CASETSETDTQYF; DNA: TGTGCCAGCGAAACTAGCGAAACAGATACGCAGTATTTT
length: 15; J: TRBJ2-3; size: many; D: TRBD2; V: TRBV12-3/TRBV12-4; CDR3: CATQFSGRAAITQYF; DNA: TGTGCCACCCAGTTTAGCGGGAGGGCCGCTATTACGCAGTATTTT
length: 13; J: TRBJ2-3; size: many; D: NA; V: TRBV15; CDR3: CATSRDPADPQYF; DNA: TGTGCCACCAGCAGAGACCCAGCGGATCCGCAGTATTTT
length: 15; J: TRBJ1-1; size: many; D: NA; V: TRBV7-2; CDR3: CASSSGPGVGTEAFF; DNA: TGTGCCAGCAGCTCGGGACCCGGGGTGGGCACTGAAGCTTTCTTT
length: 15; J: TRBJ1-3; size: NA; D: NA; V: TRBV12-3/TRBV12-4; CDR3: CASSLQTFSGNTIYF; DNA: TGTGCCAGCAGTTTACAGACTTTCTCTGGAAACACCATATATTTT
length: 14; J: TRBJ2-3; size: many; D: NA; V: TRBV5-1; CDR3: CASSSLIATDTQYF; DNA: TGCGCCAGCAGCTCGTTGATAGCGACAGATACGCAGTATTTT
length: 13; J: TRBJ2-7; size: many; D: TRBD2; V: TRBV20-1; CDR3: CSPGGLADYEQYF; DNA: TGCAGTCCTGGGGGACTAGCGGACTACGAGCAGTACTTC
length: 15; J: TRBJ2-3; size: many; D: TRBD1; V: TRBV7-8; CDR3: CASSPRQGATDTQYF; DNA: TGTGCCAGCAGCCCCAGACAGGGTGCCACAGATACGCAGTATTTT
length: 14; J: TRBJ2-3; size: many; D: TRBD2; V: TRBV6-1; CDR3: CASSQRGRTDTQYF; DNA: TGTGCCAGCAGTCAGCGGGGCCGCACAGATACGCAGTATTTT
length: 13; J: TRBJ1-2; size: few; D: NA; V: TRBV7-2; CDR3: CASSEEGVYGYTF; DNA: TGTGCCAGCAGTGAAGAGGGGGTCTATGGCTACACCTTC
length: 12; J: TRBJ1-2; size: many; D: NA; V: TRBV2; CDR3: CASSDIFYGYTF; DNA: TGTGCCAGCTCCGACATTTTCTATGGCTACACCTTC